This T cell receptor (beta chain) was recovered during a study of patients and donors after allogeneic stem cell transplantation (dated by TCRdb to the early 2020s). The library was produced with RT-PCR. Sequencing relied on a NextSeq 550. TCRdb passed the public sequencing reads through fastp at Q25 and MiXCR, retaining productive beta sequences. Merged by CDR3 protein, the rows form single entries marked with the most common genes and DNA. The sample yields about 110,000 distinct CDR3 sequences; 35% were counted once. Of the sample, around 26% is held by the ten largest clones. Worth noting for this clonotype: Its antigen remains unidentified. Qualities for individual bases were not recorded, and no much larger clone is one base off.

Reading the germline V gene gives CDR1 SGHRS and CDR2 YFSETQ. Trimmed from V: 7 bases; trimmed from J: 7 bases; junction bases lacking a gene match: 13. The CDR3 starts with the cysteine, ends with the phenylalanine, and has 15 residues. Here the CDR3 DNA is all that survives: 45 bases in frame from base 1. Sequencing was done on a sample of blood, either unsorted or a sorted T cell fraction (not recorded which). The sequence is built from TRBV5-1 and TRBJ2-2, with 7 bases aligning to TRBD1. The sequence derives from a human donor who was either an allogeneic HSCT recipient or a stem cell or donor lymphocyte infusion donor (not recorded which). It is not recorded whose cells these are; they may come from a transplant donor. Here is the DNA: TGCGCCAGCCGGAAGACAGGGATTTTGGGCGGGGAGCTGTTTTTT. Its protein product is CASRKTGILGGELFF.